Described below is a single TCR beta chain sequence and its context. No antigen is known for it. The sample belongs to a study of CD8 T cells in ankylosing spondylitis. Germline CDR1 and CDR2: MGHRA and YSYEKL. This CDR3 comprises 16 residues. Trimming left V 1 base short and J 1 base short, with 14 bases between. Findings and limits, study-wide: Seemingly distinctive of ankylosing spondylitis blood was a TCR beta motif formed by eight highly homologous variants.

TCRdb processed the 5' RACE reads anew with MiXCR; each CDR3 protein has one entry. The sample has about 360,000 distinct CDR3 sequences; 20% to 25% are singletons. The chain is built from TRBV4-1 and TRBJ2-7, with a tentative D call TRBD2 (6 bases). The TCR sequence derives from a male donor with ankylosing spondylitis or in good health (not recorded which). Specimen: blood, either unsorted or a sorted T cell fraction (not recorded which). The DNA of the CDR3 is TGCGCCAGCAGCCAAGCCCTGGGGGGACGGTCCTACGAGCAGTACTTC. Its protein product is CASSQALGGRSYEQYF.